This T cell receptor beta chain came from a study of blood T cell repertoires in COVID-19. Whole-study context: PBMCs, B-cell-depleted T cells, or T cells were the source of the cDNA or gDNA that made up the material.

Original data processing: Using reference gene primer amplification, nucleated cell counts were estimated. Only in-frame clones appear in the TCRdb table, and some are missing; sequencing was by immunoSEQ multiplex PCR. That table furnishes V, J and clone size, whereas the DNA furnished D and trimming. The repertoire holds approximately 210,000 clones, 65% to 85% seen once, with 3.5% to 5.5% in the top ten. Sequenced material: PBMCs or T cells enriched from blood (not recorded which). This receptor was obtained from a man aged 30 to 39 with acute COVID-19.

The CDR3 loop is CASTRSGLGPQHF. The CDR3 DNA reads TGTGCCAGTACCCGATCCGGGTTAGGACCCCAGCATTTT. The genes are TRBV19 and TRBJ1-5; no clear D gene. Trimming left V 7 bases short and J 10 bases short, with 17 bases between. CDR1 is LNHDA, CDR2 SQIVND, per germline (reference sequence). The CDR3 contains 13 residues.